The present TCR beta chain was sequenced within a study of blood T cell repertoires in COVID-19. Overall study context: Sites in the United States, Italy and Spain provided acute and convalescent COVID-19 samples. The analysed material was cDNA or gDNA that came from T cells, B-cell-depleted T cells, or PBMCs.

The CDR3 runs to 12 residues. The germline V gene has CDR1 MNHNS and CDR2 SASEGT. The V gene lost 2 bases and the J gene lost 7 bases, with 8 bases spanning the gap. In the authors' methods: Amplification from reference gene primers served as the basis for estimated nucleated cell counts. The repertoire was sequenced with immunoSEQ multiplex PCR; TCRdb's copy has only in-frame clones and lacks some. From that table come the V and J calls and clone size; the DNA was used to work out D and trimming. The data contain 89,000 or so clones, 90% to 95% of them singletons. V is TRBV6-1 and J is TRBJ1-1; D is perhaps TRBD1 (5 bases). The clonotype comes from a human donor with active COVID-19. The donor label of this sample is uncertain. The sequenced sample was peripheral blood. CDR3 amino acids: CASSERQIEAFF. The CDR3 bases are TGTGCCAGCAGTGAACGACAGATTGAAGCTTTCTTT.